These 13 T cell receptor beta chains were all obtained from the same sample, sequenced in a study of cytomegalovirus exposure and HLA in healthy donors. Amplification used 60 Vbeta primers and 13 Jbeta primers. Generated by immunoSEQ multiplex PCR, the TCRdb table keeps only in-frame clones and is missing some. The data contain more than 20,000 clones, 75% to 80% of them singletons. Sequenced: PBMCs. These receptors were collected from a male donor in good health and CMV-seronegative.

J is TRBJ1-1 and V is TRBV7-9; D is unclear. CDR3 length: 13 residues. The germline V gene encodes CDR1 SEHNR and CDR2 FQNEAQ (reference sequence). V lost 5 bases to trimming and J lost 0 bases, with 7 bases between them. In DNA form, the CDR3 reads TGTGCCAGCAGCAATCAGATGAACACTGAAGCTTTCTTT. Translation: CASSNQMNTEAFF.

This clone came up once. The rearrangement joins TRBV28 to TRBJ2-5; D ambiguous. Trimming cost V 2 bases and J 1 base, with 8 bases left between them. The CDR3 spans 14 residues. The germline gives CDR1 MDHEN, CDR2 SYDVKM. CDR3 DNA sequence: TGTGCCAGCAGTTTACTCCCGGGCCAAGAGACCCAGTACTTC. Protein product: CASSLLPGQETQYF.

The CDR3 loop reads CASSPERVINEQFF. CDR3 bases: TGTGCCAGCTCACCAGAGCGGGTCATCAATGAGCAGTTCTTC. The rearrangement links TRBV18 to TRBJ2-1; D is perhaps TRBD2 (6 bases). CDR1 and CDR2 from the germline V gene are KGHSH and LQKENI. The CDR3 is 14 residues long. The V gene lost 2 bases and the J gene lost 6 bases, with 11 bases spanning the gap. Full variable domain (remainder filled in from reference TRBV18 and TRBJ2-1): NAGVMQNPRHLVRRRGQEARLRCSPMKGHSHVYWYRQLPEEGLKFMVYLQKENIIDESGMPKERFSAEFPKEGPSILRIQQVVRGDSAAYFCASSPERVINEQFFGPGTRLTVL.

The chain has TRBV27 and TRBJ2-1, with 7 positions matching TRBD2. Trimming removed 2 bases from V and 0 bases from J; junction bases left unmatched: 4. CDR3 length: 16 amino acids. Germline values: CDR1 MNHEY, CDR2 SMNVEV (reference sequence). For the CDR3, the DNA is TGTGCCAGCAGTTTAAGGACTAGAAGCTCCTACAATGAGCAGTTCTTC. Amino acid sequence: CASSLRTRSSYNEQFF.

In its sample, this clone was seen a few times. Germline is not matched at one junction end, which may reflect a read error. The chain links TRBV27 to TRBJ2-7, with D tentatively TRBD1 (5 bases). CDR1 is MNHEY, CDR2 SMNVEV, per germline (reference sequence). CDR3 size: 15 residues. CDR3 nucleotide sequence: TGTGCCAGCAGTTTTAAGGGGCAGGGTTCCTGCGAGCAGTACTTC. Translating it yields CASSFKGQGSCEQYF.

The chain employs TRBV5-6 and TRBJ1-4; 10 bases match TRBD1. With V trimmed by 4 bases and J by 4 bases, 4 bases remained unmatched. CDR1 SGHDT and CDR2 YYEEEE come from the germline V gene. The CDR3 consists of 15 residues. In DNA, the CDR3 is TGTGCCAGCAGCCTCGGACAGGGGGTTAATGAAAAACTGTTTTTT. It encodes CASSLGQGVNEKLFF.

The V call is TRBV7-9, the J call TRBJ2-7, with a weak D call TRBD1 (6 bases). Germline-derived CDR1 and CDR2 are SEHNR and FQNEAQ (reference sequence). Trimming shortened V by 6 bases and J by 3 bases, and 12 bases separated the two germline ends. The CDR3 has 13 residues. The DNA of the CDR3 is TGTGCCAGCAGACTCATACAGGGCTACGAGCAGTACTTC. This translates into CASRLIQGYEQYF. Together with reference TRBV7-9 and TRBJ2-7, the CDR3 gives the full variable domain: DTGVSQNPRHKITKRGQNVTFRCDPISEHNRLYWYRQTLGQGPEFLTYFQNEAQLEKSRLLSDRFSAERPKGSFSTLEIQRTEQGDSAMYLCASRLIQGYEQYFGPGTRLTVT.

The chain combines TRBV9 with TRBJ1-2, with TRBD1 identical over 8 bases. This CDR3 has 17 residues. Germline CDR1 reads SGDLS; CDR2 reads YYNGEE. The trim removed 5 bases at V and 0 bases at J, leaving 12 bases unmatched. DNA for the CDR3: TGTGCCAGCAGGAAGACAGGGGACTCCTCCCCTAACTATGGCTACACCTTC. Its protein is CASRKTGDSSPNYGYTF.

The genes are TRBV6-4 and TRBJ2-3; D remains ambiguous. V lost 4 bases and J lost 2, with 13 bases in between. Germline V gene lookup returns CDR1 MRHNA and CDR2 SNTAGT. CDR3 length: 15 amino acids. The DNA for the CDR3 is TGTGCCAGCAGTGTATCAGAGGCCCTCACAGATACGCAGTATTTT. Encoded protein: CASSVSEALTDTQYF.

The V and J genes are TRBV15 and TRBJ2-1, with 9 bases identical to TRBD2. This CDR3 is 17 amino acids long. J gave up 7 bases and V 1 base, and 11 bases lay outside the gene matches. Germline V CDR1 and CDR2: LNHNV, YYDKDF (reference sequence). CDR3 coding DNA: TGTGCCACCAGCAGAGTCGGTTGGCGGGGGGGCCGGAATGAGCAGTTCTTC. Translated, it gives CATSRVGWRGGRNEQFF.

This clone has a handful of counts. V and J are TRBV4-2 and TRBJ2-2, with D tentatively TRBD2 (5 bases). The CDR3 has 17 residues. The V end lost 1 base, the J end lost 0 bases, and 12 bases lay between the germline ends. Germline V CDR1 and CDR2: LGHNA, YNFKEQ. The CDR3 sequence is CASSQVGSESNTGELFF. The CDR3 DNA sequence: TGTGCCAGCAGCCAAGTTGGGAGCGAATCGAACACCGGGGAGCTGTTTTTT.

This clone was counted a few times. V gene TRBV19 combines with J gene TRBJ2-2; a weak D match, TRBD2 (6 bases). Germline lookup yields CDR1 LNHDA and CDR2 SQIVND (reference sequence). The CDR3 runs 17 residues. V lost 1 base and J lost 2, with 14 bases in between. The CDR3 sequence: CASSIGHGGLNTGELFF. The CDR3 DNA reads TGTGCCAGTAGTATAGGGCATGGGGGACTCAACACCGGGGAGCTGTTTTTT.

V usage is TRBV27 and J usage is TRBJ2-5; D may be TRBD2 (5 bases). The closer fit of TRBJ2-7 to the DNA end suggests the J call may be wrong. Germline V gene lookup returns CDR1 MNHEY and CDR2 SMNVEV (reference sequence). The CDR3 runs to 14 residues. CDR3 sequence: CASSSRDPGYEQYF. CDR3 bases: TGTGCCAGCAGTTCCCGGGATCCTGGCTACGAGCAGTACTTC.